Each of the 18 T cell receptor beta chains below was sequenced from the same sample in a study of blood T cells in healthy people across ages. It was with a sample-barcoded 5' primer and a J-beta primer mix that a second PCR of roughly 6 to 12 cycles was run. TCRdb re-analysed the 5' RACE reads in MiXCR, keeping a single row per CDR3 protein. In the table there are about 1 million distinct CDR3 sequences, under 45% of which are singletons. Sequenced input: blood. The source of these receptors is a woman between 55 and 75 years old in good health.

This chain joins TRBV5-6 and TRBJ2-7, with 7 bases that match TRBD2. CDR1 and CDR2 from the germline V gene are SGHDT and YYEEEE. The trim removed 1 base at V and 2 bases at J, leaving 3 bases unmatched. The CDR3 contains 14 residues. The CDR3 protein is CASSLLAEAYEQYF. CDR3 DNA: TGTGCCAGCAGCTTGCTAGCGGAAGCCTACGAGCAGTACTTC.

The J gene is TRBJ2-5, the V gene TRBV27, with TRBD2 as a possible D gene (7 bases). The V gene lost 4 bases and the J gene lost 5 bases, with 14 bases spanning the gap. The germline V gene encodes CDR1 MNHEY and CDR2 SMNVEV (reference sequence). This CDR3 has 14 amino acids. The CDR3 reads CASSSVGGAETQYF. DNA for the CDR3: TGTGCCAGCAGTTCGGTAGGGGGGGCGGAGACCCAGTACTTC.

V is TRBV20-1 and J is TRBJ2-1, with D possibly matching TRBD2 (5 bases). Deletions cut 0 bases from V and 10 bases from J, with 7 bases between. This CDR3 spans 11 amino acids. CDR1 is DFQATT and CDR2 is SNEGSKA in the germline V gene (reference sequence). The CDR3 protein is CSARDEREQFF. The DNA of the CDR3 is TGCAGTGCTAGAGACGAGCGGGAGCAGTTCTTC.

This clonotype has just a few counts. The CDR3 loop reads CASSQAPGGGYTF. CDR3 in DNA: TGTGCCAGCAGCCAAGCCCCGGGGGGAGGCTACACCTTC. The rearrangement links TRBV14 to TRBJ1-2, with a tentative D call TRBD1 (5 bases). Trimming stripped 1 base from V and 8 bases from J, with 11 bases between. Germline V gene lookup returns CDR1 SGHDN and CDR2 FVKESK. This CDR3 comprises 13 residues.

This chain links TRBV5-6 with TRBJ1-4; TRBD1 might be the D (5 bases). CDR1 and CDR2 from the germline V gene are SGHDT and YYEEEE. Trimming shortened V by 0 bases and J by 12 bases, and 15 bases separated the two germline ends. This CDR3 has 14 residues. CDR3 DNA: TGTGCCAGCAGCTTGGCGGGAAGGGGAAATGAACTGTTTTTT. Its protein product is CASSLAGRGNELFF.

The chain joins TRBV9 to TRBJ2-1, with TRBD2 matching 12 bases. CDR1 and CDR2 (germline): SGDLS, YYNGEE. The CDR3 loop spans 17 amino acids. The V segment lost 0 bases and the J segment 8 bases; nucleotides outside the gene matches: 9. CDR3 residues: CASSVGPSGRGLDEQFF. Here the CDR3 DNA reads TGTGCCAGCAGCGTAGGTCCTAGCGGGAGGGGTTTGGATGAGCAGTTCTTC.

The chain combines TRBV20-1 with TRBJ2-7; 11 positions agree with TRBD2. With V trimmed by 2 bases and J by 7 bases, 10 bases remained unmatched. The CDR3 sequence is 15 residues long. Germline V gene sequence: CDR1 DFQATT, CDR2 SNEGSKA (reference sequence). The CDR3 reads CSARRQLAGAREQYF. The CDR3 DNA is TGCAGTGCTAGACGGCAACTAGCGGGAGCGAGGGAGCAGTACTTC.

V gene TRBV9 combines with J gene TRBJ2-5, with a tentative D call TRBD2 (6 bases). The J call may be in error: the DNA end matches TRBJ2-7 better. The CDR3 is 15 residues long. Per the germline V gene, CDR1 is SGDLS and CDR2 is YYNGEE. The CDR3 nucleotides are TGTGCCAGCAGCGTAGAGACTAGATCGGCCTCCGAGCAGTACTTC. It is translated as CASSVETRSASEQYF.

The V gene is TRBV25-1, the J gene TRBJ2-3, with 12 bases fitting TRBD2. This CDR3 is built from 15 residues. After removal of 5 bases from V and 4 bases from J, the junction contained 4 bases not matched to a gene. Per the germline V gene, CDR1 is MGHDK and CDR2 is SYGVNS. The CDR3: CASSTTSGSSDTQYF. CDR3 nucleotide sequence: TGTGCCAGCAGTACGACTAGCGGGAGTTCAGATACGCAGTATTTT.

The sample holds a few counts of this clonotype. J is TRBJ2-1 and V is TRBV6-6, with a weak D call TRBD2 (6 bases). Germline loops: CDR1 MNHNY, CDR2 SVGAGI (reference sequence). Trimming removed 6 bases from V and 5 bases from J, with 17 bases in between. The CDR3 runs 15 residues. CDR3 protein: CASSRRLGGDNEQFF. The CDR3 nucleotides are TGTGCCAGCAGCCGCAGACTAGGTGGGGACAATGAGCAGTTCTTC.

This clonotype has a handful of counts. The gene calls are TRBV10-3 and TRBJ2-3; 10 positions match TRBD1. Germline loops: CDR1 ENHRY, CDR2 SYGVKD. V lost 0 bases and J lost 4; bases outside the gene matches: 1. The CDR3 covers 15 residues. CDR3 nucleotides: TGTGCCATCAGTGAGTCGGGACAGGGGCCAGATACGCAGTATTTT. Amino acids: CAISESGQGPDTQYF.

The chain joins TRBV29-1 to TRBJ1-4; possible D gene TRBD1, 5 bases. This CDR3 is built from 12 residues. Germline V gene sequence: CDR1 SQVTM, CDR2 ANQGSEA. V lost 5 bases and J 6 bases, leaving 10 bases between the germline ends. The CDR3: CSVFEGDEKLFF. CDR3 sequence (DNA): TGCAGCGTTTTTGAAGGGGATGAAAAACTGTTTTTT.

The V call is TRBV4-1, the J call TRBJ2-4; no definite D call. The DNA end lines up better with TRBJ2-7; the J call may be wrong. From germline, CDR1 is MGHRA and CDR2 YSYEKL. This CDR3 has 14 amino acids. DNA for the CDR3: TGCGCCAGCAGCCAAGATCGGGCCGGCTACGAGCAGTACTTC. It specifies CASSQDRAGYEQYF.

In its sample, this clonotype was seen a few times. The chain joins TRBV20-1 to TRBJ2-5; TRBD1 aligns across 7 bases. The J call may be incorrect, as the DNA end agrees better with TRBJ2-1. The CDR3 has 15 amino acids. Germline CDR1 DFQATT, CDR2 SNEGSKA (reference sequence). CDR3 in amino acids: CSAQLSGQYQETQFF. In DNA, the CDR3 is TGCAGTGCTCAACTTTCGGGACAGTATCAAGAGACCCAGTTCTTC.

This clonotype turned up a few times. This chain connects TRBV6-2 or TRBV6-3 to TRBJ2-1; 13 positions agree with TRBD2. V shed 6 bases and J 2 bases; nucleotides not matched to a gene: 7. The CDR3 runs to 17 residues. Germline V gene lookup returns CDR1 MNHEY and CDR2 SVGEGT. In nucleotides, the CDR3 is TGTGCCAGCAGGCGTGGGACTAGCGGGGCTACCTACAATGAGCAGTTCTTC. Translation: CASRRGTSGATYNEQFF.

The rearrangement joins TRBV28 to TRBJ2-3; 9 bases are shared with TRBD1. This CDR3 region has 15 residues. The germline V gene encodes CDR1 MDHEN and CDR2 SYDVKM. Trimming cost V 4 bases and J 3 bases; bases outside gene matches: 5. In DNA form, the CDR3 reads TGTGCCAGCAGTTCCACCGGGACAGGGACAGATACGCAGTATTTT. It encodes CASSSTGTGTDTQYF.

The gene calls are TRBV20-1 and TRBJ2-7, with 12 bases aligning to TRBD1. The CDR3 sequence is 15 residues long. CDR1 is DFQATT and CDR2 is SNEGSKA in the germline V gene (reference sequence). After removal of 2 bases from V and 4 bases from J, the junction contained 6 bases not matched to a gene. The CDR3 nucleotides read TGCAGTGCTAGAACCGGGGACAGGGGGCTTTACGAGCAGTACTTC. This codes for CSARTGDRGLYEQYF.

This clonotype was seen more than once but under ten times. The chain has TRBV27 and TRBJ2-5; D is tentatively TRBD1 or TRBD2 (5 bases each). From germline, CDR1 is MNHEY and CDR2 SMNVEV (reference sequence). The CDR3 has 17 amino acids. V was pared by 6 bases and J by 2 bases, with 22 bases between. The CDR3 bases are TGTGCCAGCAGCCAATTTAGGAAGGGGAGACCACAAGAGACCCAGTACTTC. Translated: CASSQFRKGRPQETQYF.